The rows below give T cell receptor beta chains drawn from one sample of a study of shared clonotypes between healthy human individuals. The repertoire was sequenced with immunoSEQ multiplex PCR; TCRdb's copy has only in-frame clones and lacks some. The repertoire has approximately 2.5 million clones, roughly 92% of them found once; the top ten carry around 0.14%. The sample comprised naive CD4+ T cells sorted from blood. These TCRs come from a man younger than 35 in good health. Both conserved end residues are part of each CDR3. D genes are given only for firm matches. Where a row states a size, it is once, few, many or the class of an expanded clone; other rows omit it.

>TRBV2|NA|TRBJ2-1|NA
CASSVTEQFF
TGTGCCAGCAGTGTAACTGAGCAGTTCTTC
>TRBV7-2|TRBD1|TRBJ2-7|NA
CASSPLGPGQGTYEQYF
TGTGCCAGCAGCCCCCTCGGACCGGGACAGGGGACCTACGAGCAGTACTTC
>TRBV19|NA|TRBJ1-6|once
CASSLQGGGSPLHF
TGTGCCAGTAGTTTGCAGGGAGGCGGTTCACCCCTCCACTTT
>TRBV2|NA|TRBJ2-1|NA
CASSQAAVPTYNEQFF
TGTGCCAGCAGCCAAGCGGCCGTCCCGACCTACAATGAGCAGTTCTTC
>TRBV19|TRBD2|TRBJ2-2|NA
CASRGSWTSGGINTGELFF
TGTGCCAGTAGAGGCTCATGGACTAGCGGGGGGATCAACACCGGGGAGCTGTTTTTT
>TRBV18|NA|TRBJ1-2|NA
CASSPDRHYGYTF
TGTGCCAGCTCTCCAGACAGACACTATGGCTACACCTTC
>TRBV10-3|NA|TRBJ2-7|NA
CAISESTQYYEQYF
TGTGCCATCAGTGAGTCGACACAGTACTACGAGCAGTACTTC
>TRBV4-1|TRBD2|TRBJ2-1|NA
CASSQIGASGGTEQFF
TGCGCCAGCAGCCAAATAGGCGCTAGCGGGGGCACTGAGCAGTTCTTC
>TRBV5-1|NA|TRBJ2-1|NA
CASSLGGGYEQFF
TGCGCCAGCAGCTTGGGTGGGGGATATGAGCAGTTCTTC
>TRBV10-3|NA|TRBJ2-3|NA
CAIRDNTDTQYF
TGTGCCATACGGGACAACACAGATACGCAGTATTTT
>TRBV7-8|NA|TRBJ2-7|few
CASRLSGTGGGEQYF
TGTGCCAGCAGATTAAGCGGGACAGGAGGAGGGGAGCAGTACTTC
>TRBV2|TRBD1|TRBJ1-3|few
CASSEAGQGNTIYF
TGTGCCAGCAGTGAAGCGGGACAGGGGAACACCATATATTTT
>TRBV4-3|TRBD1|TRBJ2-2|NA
CASTRDRAGTGELFF
TGCGCCAGCACCCGGGACAGGGCTGGCACCGGGGAGCTGTTTTTT
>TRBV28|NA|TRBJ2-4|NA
CASSFPRKTTLAKNIQYF
TGTGCCAGCAGTTTTCCTCGGAAGACAACATTAGCCAAAAACATTCAGTACTTC
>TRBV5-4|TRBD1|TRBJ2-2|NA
CASSSKTGRNTGELFF
TGTGCCAGCAGCTCCAAGACAGGGAGAAACACCGGGGAGCTGTTTTTT
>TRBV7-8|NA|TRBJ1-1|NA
CASSSRMGEAFF
TGTGCCAGCAGCTCCCGGATGGGGGAAGCTTTCTTT
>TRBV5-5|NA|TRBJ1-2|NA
CASSPWGGLPRGYTF
TGTGCCAGCAGCCCATGGGGGGGACTGCCTCGTGGCTACACCTTC
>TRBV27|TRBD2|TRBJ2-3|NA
CASSPILTSGTDTQYF
TGTGCCAGCAGTCCCATCTTGACTAGCGGCACAGATACGCAGTATTTT
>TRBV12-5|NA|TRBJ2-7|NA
CASGFLRPASEQYF
TGTGCTAGTGGTTTCTTAAGGCCTGCCAGCGAGCAGTACTTC
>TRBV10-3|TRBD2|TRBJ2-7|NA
CAISDLAGSYEQYF
TGTGCCATCAGTGATCTAGCGGGTAGCTACGAGCAGTACTTC
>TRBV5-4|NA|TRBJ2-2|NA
CASSRDSLIGELFF
TGTGCCAGCAGCCGGGACTCTCTGATCGGGGAGCTGTTTTTT
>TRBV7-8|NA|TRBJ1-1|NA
CASSLRQGQNTEAFF
TGTGCCAGCAGCTTACGGCAGGGTCAGAACACTGAAGCTTTCTTT
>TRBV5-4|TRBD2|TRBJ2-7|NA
CASSYSGRYEQYF
TGTGCCAGCAGTTATAGCGGGAGATACGAGCAGTACTTC
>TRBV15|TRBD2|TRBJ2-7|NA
CATSRAGTSGFYEQYF
TGTGCCACCAGCAGGGCCGGGACTAGCGGCTTCTACGAGCAGTACTTC
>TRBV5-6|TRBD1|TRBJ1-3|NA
CASTPGQDSSGNTIYF
TGTGCCAGCACCCCAGGACAGGACAGCTCTGGAAACACCATATATTTT
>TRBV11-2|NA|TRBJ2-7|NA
CASSSTHQLARHEQYF
TGTGCCAGCAGCTCCACCCACCAGTTAGCTAGACACGAGCAGTACTTC
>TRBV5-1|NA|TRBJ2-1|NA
CASNWGEAYNEQFF
TGCGCCAGCAACTGGGGGGAGGCTTACAATGAGCAGTTCTTC
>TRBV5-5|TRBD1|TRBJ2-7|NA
CASVGNRGYVYEQYF
TGTGCCAGCGTCGGGAACAGGGGGTATGTCTACGAGCAGTACTTC